This T cell receptor beta chain was identified in a study of cytomegalovirus exposure and HLA in healthy donors. Study-wide results and limits: TCR beta sequences numbering roughly 16,000 were associated with HLA alleles at 0.05 false discovery rate in a later analysis. TCR beta chains numbering roughly 150 were designated cytomegalovirus-associated. TCR beta V- and J-gene trimming, according to a later analysis, was linked to a missense DCLRE1C variant.

This CDR3 spans 15 amino acids. V lost 5 bases, J lost 0 bases, and 11 bases lay in between. Germline V CDR1 and CDR2: MNHNS, SASEGT. The PCR contained 60 Vbeta and 13 Jbeta primers. Here immunoSEQ multiplex PCR was the method, and the copy in TCRdb shows in-frame clones only, minus some. The sample includes over 100,000 clones, over 75% of them seen just once. Note on this clone: The antigen is undetermined.

The rearrangement uses TRBV6-1 and TRBJ1-3, with no clear D. This clonotype was obtained from a male donor in good health and CMV-seropositive. Sequencing input: PBMCs. CDR3 residues: CASSPITSSGNTIYF. In DNA form, the CDR3 reads TGTGCCAGCAGTCCTATAACGAGCTCTGGAAACACCATATATTTT.